This T cell receptor beta chain was captured in a study of T-cell reconstitution after alpha-beta-depleted transplantation in children. Unique molecular identifiers were incorporated during preparation of the TCRbeta library. TCRdb re-derived calls from the PCR reads in MiXCR, one entry per CDR3 protein. The table includes 350,000 to 450,000 distinct CDR3 sequences, 13% detected once. Between the trimmed V and J ends, which lost 3 bases and 1 base, there was a span of 17 bases. The CDR3 spans 17 residues. The germline gives CDR1 SEHNR, CDR2 FQNEAQ (reference sequence). This clonotype was recorded a few times.

The chain couples TRBV7-9 to TRBJ2-3; D ambiguous. The specimen comprised PBMCs, sampled from the stem cell graft. The TCR was taken from a human donor who donated a stem cell graft to a child with Fanconi anemia. CDR3: CASSLGRSTQGTDTQYF. CDR3 bases: TGTGCCAGCAGCTTGGGCCGTTCCACCCAGGGCACAGATACGCAGTATTTT.